This T cell receptor beta chain was retrieved from a study of OX40 agonist ivuxolimab in advanced cancers. CDR3 length: 14 amino acids. Germline V gene lookup returns CDR1 ENHRY and CDR2 SYGVKD. Trimming took 2 bases from V and 4 from J, leaving 8 bases between them. As for this clone: The antigen is unknown.

Sequenced by immunoSEQ multiplex PCR; TCRdb stores in-frame clones only, minus some. The data show around 50,000 clones, more than 80% seen once. Study findings and constraints: At 0.1-3.0 mg/kg, partial responders had clonal expansion among the lowest observed.

The receptor comes from an adult with an advanced solid tumor such as melanoma, head and neck, liver or kidney cancer. The sample in question was CD4+ or CD8+ T cells sorted from blood, obtained in a trial of the OX40 agonist ivuxolimab. The chain links TRBV10-3 to TRBJ2-2; no reliable D call. DNA of the CDR3: TGTGCCATCAGTGAGGGGCCCGTCACCGGGGAGCTGTTTTTT. Translating gives CAISEGPVTGELFF.